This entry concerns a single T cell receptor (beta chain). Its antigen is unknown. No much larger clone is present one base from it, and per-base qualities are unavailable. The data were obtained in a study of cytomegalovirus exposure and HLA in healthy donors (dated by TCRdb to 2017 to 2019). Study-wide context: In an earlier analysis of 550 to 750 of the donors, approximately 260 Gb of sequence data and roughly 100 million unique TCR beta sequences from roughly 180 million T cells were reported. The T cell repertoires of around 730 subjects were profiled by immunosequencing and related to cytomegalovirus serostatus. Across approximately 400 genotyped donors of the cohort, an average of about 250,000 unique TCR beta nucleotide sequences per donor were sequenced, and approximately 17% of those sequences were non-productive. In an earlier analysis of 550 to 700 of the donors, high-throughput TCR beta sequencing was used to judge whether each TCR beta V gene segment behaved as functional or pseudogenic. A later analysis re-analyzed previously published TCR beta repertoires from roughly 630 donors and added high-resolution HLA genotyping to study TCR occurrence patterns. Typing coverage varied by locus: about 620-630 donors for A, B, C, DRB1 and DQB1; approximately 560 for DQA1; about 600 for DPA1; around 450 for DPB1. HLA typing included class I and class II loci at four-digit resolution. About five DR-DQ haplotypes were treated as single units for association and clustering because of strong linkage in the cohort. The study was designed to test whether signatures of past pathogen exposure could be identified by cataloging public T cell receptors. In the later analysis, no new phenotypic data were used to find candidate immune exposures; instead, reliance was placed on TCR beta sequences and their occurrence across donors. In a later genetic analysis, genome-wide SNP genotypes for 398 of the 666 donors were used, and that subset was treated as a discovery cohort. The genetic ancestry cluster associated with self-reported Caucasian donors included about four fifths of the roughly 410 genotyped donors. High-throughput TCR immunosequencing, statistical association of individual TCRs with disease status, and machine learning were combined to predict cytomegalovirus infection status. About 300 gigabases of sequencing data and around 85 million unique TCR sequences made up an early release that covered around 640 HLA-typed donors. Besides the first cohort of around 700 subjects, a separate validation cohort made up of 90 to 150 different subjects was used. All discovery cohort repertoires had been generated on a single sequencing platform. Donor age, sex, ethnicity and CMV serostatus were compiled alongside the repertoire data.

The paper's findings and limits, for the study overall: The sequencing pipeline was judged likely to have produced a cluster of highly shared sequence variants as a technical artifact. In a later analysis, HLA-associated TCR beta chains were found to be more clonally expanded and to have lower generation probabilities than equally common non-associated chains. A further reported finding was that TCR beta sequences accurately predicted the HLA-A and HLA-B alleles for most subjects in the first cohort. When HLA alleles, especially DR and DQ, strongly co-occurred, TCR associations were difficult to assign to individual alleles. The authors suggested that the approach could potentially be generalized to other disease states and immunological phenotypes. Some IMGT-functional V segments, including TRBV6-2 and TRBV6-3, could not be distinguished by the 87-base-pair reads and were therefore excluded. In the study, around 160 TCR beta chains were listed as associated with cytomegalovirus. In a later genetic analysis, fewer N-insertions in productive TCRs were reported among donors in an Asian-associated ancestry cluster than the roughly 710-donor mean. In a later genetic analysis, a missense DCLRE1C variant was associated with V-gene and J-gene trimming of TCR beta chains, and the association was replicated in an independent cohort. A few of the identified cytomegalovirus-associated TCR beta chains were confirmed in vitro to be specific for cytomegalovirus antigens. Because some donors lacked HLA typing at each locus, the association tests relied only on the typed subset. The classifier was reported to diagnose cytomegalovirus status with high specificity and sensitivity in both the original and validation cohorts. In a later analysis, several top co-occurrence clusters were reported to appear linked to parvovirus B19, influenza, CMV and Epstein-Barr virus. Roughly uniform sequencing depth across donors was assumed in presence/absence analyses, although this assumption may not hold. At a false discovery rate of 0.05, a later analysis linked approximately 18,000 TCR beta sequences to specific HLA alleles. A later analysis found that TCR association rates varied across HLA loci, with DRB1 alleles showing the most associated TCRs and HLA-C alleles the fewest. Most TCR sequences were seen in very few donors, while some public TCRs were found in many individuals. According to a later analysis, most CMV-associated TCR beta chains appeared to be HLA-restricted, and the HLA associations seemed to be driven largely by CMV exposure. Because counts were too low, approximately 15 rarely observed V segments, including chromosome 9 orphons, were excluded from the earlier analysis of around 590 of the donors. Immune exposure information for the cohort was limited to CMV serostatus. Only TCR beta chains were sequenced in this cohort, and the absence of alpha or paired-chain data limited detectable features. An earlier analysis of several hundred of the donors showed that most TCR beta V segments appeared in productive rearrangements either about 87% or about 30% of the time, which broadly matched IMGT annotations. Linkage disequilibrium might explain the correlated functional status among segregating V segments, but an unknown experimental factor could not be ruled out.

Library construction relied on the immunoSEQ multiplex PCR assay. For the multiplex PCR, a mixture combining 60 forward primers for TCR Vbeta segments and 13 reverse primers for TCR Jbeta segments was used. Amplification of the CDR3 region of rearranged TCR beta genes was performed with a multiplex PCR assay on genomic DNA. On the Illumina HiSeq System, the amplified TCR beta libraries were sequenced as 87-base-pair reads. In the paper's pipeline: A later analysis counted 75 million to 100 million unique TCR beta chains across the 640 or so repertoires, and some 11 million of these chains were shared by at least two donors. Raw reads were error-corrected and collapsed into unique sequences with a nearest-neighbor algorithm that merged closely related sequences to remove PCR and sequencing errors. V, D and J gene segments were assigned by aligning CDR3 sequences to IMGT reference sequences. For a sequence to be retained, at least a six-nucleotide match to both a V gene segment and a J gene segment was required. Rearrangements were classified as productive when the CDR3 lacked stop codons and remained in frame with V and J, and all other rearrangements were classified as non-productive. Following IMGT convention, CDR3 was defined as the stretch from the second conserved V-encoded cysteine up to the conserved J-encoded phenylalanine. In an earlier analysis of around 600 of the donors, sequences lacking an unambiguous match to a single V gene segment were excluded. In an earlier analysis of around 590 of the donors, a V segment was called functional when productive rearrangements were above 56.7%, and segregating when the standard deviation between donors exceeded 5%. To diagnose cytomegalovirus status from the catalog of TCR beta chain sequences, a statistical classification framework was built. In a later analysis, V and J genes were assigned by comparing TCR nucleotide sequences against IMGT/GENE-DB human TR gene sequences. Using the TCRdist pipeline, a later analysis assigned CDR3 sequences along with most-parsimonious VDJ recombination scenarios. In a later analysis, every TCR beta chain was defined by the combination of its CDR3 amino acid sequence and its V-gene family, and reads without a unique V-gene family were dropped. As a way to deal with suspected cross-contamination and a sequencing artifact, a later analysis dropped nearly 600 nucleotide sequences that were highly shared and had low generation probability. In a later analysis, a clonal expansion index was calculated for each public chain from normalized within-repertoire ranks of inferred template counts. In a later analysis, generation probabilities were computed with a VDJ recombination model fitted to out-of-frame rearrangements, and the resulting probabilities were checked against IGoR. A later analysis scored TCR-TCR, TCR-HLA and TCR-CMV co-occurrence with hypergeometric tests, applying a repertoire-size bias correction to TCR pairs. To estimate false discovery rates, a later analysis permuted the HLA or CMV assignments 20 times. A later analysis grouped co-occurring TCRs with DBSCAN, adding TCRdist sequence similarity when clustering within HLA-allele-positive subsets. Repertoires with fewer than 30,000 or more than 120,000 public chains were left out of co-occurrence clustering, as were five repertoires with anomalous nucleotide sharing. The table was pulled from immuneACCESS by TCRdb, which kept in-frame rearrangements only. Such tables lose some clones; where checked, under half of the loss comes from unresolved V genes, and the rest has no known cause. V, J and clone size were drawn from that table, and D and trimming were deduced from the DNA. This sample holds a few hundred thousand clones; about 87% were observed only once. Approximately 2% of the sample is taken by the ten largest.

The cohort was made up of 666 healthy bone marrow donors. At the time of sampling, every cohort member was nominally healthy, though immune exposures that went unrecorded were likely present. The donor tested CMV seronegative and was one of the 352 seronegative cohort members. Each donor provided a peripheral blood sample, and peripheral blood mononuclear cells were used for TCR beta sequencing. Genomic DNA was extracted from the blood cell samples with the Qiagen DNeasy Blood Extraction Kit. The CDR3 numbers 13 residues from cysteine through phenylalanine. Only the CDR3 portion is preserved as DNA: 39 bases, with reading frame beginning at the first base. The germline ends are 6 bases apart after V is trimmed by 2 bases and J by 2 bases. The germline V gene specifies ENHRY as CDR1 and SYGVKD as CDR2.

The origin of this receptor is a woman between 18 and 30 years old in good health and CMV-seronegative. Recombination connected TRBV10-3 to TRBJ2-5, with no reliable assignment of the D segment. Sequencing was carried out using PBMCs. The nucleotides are TGTGCCATCAGTGAGGGGCAGCAAGAGACCCAGTACTTC. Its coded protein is CAISEGQQETQYF.